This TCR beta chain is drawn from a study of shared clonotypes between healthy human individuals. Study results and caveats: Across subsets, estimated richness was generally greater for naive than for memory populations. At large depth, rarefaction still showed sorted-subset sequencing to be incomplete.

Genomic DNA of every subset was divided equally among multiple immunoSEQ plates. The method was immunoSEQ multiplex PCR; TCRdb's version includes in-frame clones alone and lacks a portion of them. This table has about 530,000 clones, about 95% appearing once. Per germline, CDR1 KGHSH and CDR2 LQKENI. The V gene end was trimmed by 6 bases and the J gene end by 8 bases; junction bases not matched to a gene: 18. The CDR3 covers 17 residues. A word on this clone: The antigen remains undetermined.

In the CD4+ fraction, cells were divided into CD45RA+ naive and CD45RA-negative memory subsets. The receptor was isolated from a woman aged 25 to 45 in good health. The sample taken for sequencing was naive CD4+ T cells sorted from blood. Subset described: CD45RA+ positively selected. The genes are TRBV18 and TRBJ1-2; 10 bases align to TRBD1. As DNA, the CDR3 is TGTGCCAGCTCTCCCGACCGGGACAGGGGTTTACTCGGAGGCTACACCTTC. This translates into CASSPDRDRGLLGGYTF.